Listed here are 10 T cell receptor beta chains from one sample, sequenced in a study of T cells expressing NK-cell markers. TCRdb re-called the 5' RACE reads and catalogs CDR3 proteins one per entry, DNA excluded. The clone table shows 200,000 to 300,000 distinct CDR3 sequences, with the ten largest holding roughly 4.2%. The specimen was blood T cells: a sorted CD56 or NKG2C T cell subset, CD4+ or CD8+ T cells, or bulk PBMC T cells (not recorded which). The receptors come from a woman aged 18 to 75 in good health.

This chain connects TRBV6-2 or TRBV6-3 to TRBJ2-5; no DNA is available, so the TRBD2 call from TCRdb remains unchecked. CDR1 and CDR2 from the germline V gene are MNHEY and SVGEGT. This CDR3 is built from 17 residues. The CDR3 region is CASGYSVLARPQETQYF.

This chain connects TRBV9 to TRBJ2-3; TCRdb names TRBD2, which stays unverified in the absence of DNA. The germline V gene encodes CDR1 SGDLS and CDR2 YYNGEE. The CDR3 is 16 amino acids. CDR3 in amino acids: CASSALAGETTDTQYF. The whole variable domain, remainder taken from reference TRBV9 and TRBJ2-3, is DSGVTQTPKHLITATGQRVTLRCSPRSGDLSVYWYQQSLDQGLQFLIQYYNGEERAKGNILERFSAQQFPDLHSELNLSSLELGDSALYFCASSALAGETTDTQYFGPGTRLTVL.

V gene TRBV15 combines with J gene TRBJ1-5. The length of the CDR3 is 13 residues. Germline V gives CDR1 LNHNV, CDR2 YYDKDF (reference sequence). CDR3: CATSRDPGQPQHF. Supplemented by reference TRBV15 and TRBJ1-5, the full variable domain reads DAMVIQNPRYQVTQFGKPVTLSCSQTLNHNVMYWYQQKSSQAPKLLFHYYDKDFNNEADTPDNFQSRRPNTSFCFLDIRSPGLGDTAMYLCATSRDPGQPQHFGDGTRLSIL.

The genes are TRBV7-3 and TRBJ2-4; TCRdb returns TRBD1, unconfirmable since there is no DNA. CDR1 and CDR2 (germline): SGHTA, FQGTGA. CDR3 length: 13 amino acids. The CDR3 sequence: CASSLGTENIQYF. Filled out from reference TRBV7-3 and TRBJ2-4, the complete variable domain reads GAGVSQTPSNKVTEKGKYVELRCDPISGHTALYWYRQSLGQGPEFLIYFQGTGAADDSGLPNDRFFAVRPEGSVSTLKIQRTERGDSAVYLCASSLGTENIQYFGAGTRLSVL.

The chain carries TRBV7-2 and TRBJ2-5. Germline-derived CDR1 and CDR2 are SGHTA and FQGNSA. The CDR3 sequence is 14 residues long. Here the CDR3 reads CASSLDWGRETQYF.

This chain joins TRBV20-1 and TRBJ2-1. The length of the CDR3 is 14 residues. Germline values: CDR1 DFQATT, CDR2 SNEGSKA (reference sequence). The CDR3 here is CSATRLSSYNEQFF.

The chain has TRBV27 and TRBJ2-1; TCRdb outputs TRBD2, but without DNA this stays unchecked. CDR3 length: 17 residues. Per the germline V gene, CDR1 is MNHEY and CDR2 is SMNVEV (reference sequence). CDR3: CASSLTSGIGGNNEQFF.

The chain carries TRBV20-1 and TRBJ2-7; no DNA is available, so the TRBD2 call from TCRdb remains unchecked. The CDR3 covers 12 residues. Germline CDR1 DFQATT, CDR2 SNEGSKA (reference sequence). CDR3 loop: CSARRERNEQYF.

The chain uses TRBV20-1 and TRBJ2-2; TCRdb names TRBD1, which stays unverified in the absence of DNA. This CDR3 is built from 13 residues. Germline-derived CDR1 and CDR2 are DFQATT and SNEGSKA (reference sequence). CDR3 region: CSARDSDAGELFF.

V usage is TRBV5-4 and J usage is TRBJ2-2. CDR3 length: 14 residues. Looked up from germline, CDR1 is SGHNT and CDR2 is YYREEE (reference sequence). The CDR3 region is CASSWSRNTGELFF. The whole variable domain, filled in from reference TRBV5-4 and TRBJ2-2, reads ETGVTQSPTHLIKTRGQQVTLRCSSQSGHNTVSWYQQALGQGPQFIFQYYREEENGRGNFPPRFSGLQFPNYSSELNVNALELDDSALYLCASSWSRNTGELFFGEGSRLTVL.